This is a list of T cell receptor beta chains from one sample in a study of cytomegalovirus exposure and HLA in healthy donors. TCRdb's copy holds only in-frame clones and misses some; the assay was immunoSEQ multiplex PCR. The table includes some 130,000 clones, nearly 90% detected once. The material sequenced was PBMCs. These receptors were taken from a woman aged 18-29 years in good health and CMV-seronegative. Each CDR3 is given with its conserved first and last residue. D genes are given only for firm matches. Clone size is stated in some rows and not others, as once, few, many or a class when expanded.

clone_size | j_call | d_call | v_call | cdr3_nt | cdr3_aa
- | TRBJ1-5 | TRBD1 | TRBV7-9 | TGTGCCAGCAGCTTAGGGACAGGGGGCCCCAAAAATCAGCCCCAGCATTTT | CASSLGTGGPKNQPQHF
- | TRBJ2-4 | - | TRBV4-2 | TGTGCCAGCAGCCAAGTCCCTGAGGATAGCATTCAGTACTTC | CASSQVPEDSIQYF
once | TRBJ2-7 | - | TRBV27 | TGTGCCAGCAGTTTCCCCGGGTCGAGAAGCTACGAGCAGTACTTC | CASSFPGSRSYEQYF
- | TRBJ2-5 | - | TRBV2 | TGTGCCAGCAGATACAGTGCGGAGACCCAGTACTTC | CASRYSAETQYF
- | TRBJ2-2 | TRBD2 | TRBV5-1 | TGCGCCAGCAGCCCGATGGCGGGGGACACCGGGGAGCTGTTTTTT | CASSPMAGDTGELFF
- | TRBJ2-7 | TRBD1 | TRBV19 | TGTGCCAGTAGTAGCGGGACAGGGGCCCTCTTCTACGAGCAGTACTTC | CASSSGTGALFYEQYF
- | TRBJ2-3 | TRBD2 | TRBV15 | TGTGCCACCAGCAGAGGGGAGGGCGTCTCAGATACGCAGTATTTT | CATSRGEGVSDTQYF
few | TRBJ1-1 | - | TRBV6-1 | TGTGCCAGCAGTGAAGTTGTCGCGGGTAATCGAGCTTTCTTT | CASSEVVAGNRAFF
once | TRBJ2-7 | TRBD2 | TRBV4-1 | TGCGCCAGCAGCCAAGTAGTTCGCGGGGGGAGCTCCTACGAGCAGTACTTC | CASSQVVRGGSSYEQYF
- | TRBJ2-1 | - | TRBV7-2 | TGTGCCAGCAGCCAAGGACTACATTCCTACAATGAGCAGTTCTTC | CASSQGLHSYNEQFF
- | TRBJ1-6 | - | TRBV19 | TGTGCCAGTACCCCGAGGGCCCAAGGGGGTTCACCCCTCCACTTT | CASTPRAQGGSPLHF
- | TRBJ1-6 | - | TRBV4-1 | TGCGCCAGCAGCCAAGACCCATATAATTCACCCCTCCACTTT | CASSQDPYNSPLHF
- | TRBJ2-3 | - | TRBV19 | TGTGCCAGTAGGGCCCTAGATACGCAGTATTTT | CASRALDTQYF
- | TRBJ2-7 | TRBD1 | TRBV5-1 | TGCGCCAGCGGCCCCGGACAGGCCCTCTACGAGCAGTACTTC | CASGPGQALYEQYF
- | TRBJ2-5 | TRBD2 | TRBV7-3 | TGTGCCAGCAGCTTTGGCGGGGGGGCCCTAGAGACCCAGTACTTC | CASSFGGGALETQYF
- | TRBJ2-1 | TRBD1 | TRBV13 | TGTGCCAGCAGCTTTCGACAGGGTTTAGGCAATGAGCAGTTCTTC | CASSFRQGLGNEQFF
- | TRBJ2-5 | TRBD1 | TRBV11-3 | TGTGCCAGCAGCCCCGACAGGGACCAAGAGACCCAGTACTTC | CASSPDRDQETQYF
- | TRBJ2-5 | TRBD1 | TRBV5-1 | TGCGCCAGCAGCCACCTCCAGGGGGCTCAAGAGACCCAGTACTTC | CASSHLQGAQETQYF
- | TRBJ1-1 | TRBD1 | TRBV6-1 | TGTGCCACCGAACGGGACAGCGGTAACACTGAAGCTTTCTTT | CATERDSGNTEAFF
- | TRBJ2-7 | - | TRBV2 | TGTGCCAGCAGTGAACGGTCCTACGAGCAGTACTTC | CASSERSYEQYF
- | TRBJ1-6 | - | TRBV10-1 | TGCGCCAGCAGTGAGGCCCTCGTGGGCCCCCTCCACTTT | CASSEALVGPLHF
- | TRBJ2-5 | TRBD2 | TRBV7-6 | TGTGCCAGCAGCTACGTTAGTGCGGCGGGGGGTGAAGAGACCCAGTACTTC | CASSYVSAAGGEETQYF
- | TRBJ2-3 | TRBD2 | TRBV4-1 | TGCGCCAGCAGCCTCGGTGCGGGGGGCCAGGCCGATACGCAGTATTTT | CASSLGAGGQADTQYF
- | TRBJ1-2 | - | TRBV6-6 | TGTGCCAGCAGTTACTCTGGCGGTAACTATGGCTACACCTTC | CASSYSGGNYGYTF
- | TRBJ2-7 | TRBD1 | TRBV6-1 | TGTGCCAGCAGGGAACCGGGACAGGGTCTAGACGAGCAGTACTTC | CASREPGQGLDEQYF
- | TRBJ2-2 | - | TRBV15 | TGTGCCACCAGCAGAGGGAGGGAAGCGAACACCGGGGAGCTGTTTTTT | CATSRGREANTGELFF
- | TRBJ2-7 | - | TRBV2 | TGTGCCAGCACTGCGGAAGGCCCTAACTACGAGCAGTACTTC | CASTAEGPNYEQYF
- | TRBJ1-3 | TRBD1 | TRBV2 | TGTGCCAGCAGTCCCGACAGGGGCGGAAACACCATATATTTT | CASSPDRGGNTIYF
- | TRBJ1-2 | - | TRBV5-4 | TGTGCCAGCAGCCGTGACAGGACTAACTATGGCTACACCTTC | CASSRDRTNYGYTF
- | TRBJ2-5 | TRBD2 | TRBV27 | TGTGCCAGCAGTTTATCCGGAGCGGGGGGGGGTCCCCAGTACTTC | CASSLSGAGGGPQYF